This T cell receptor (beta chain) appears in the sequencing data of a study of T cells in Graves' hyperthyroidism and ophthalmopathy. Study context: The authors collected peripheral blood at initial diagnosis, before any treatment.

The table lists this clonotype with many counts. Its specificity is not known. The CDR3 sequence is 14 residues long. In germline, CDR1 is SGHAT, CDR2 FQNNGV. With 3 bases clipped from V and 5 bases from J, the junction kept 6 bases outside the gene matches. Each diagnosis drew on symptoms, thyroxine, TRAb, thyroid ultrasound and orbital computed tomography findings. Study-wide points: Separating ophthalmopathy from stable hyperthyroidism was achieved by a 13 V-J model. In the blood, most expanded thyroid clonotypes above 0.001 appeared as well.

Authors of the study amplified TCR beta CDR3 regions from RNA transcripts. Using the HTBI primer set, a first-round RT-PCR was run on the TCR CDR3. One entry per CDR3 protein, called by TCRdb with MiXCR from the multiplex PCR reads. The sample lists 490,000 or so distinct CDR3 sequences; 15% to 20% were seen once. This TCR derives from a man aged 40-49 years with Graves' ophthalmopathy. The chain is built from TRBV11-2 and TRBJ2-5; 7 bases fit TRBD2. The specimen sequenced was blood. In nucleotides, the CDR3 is TGTGCCAGCAGCTTGAGCAGTAGCGGGGAGACCCAGTACTTC. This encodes CASSLSSSGETQYF.